This T cell receptor (beta chain) was obtained from a study of glioma-infiltrating T cells. Study context: Dexamethasone exposure before glioma surgery was limited to six or fewer days. Study results and caveats: Patients with low tissue-blood divergence carried a signature set of shared blood CDR3 motifs. Only very few CDR3 sequences appeared in both tissue and blood.

This CDR3 region has 14 residues. Germline V CDR1 and CDR2: DFQATT, SNEGSKA (reference sequence). Trimming left V 2 bases short and J 6 bases short, with 15 bases between. This clonotype came up a few times. What it binds is unknown. The iRepertoire nested amplicon-rescue multiplex PCR amplified TCR alpha and beta CDR3s from RNA. Tissue mRNA or PBMC total RNA, roughly 100-400 ng, went into one-step reverse transcription and amplification. MiXCR, applied by TCRdb to the multiplex PCR reads, yields one record per CDR3 protein. Found here are more than 300,000 distinct CDR3 sequences, roughly 41% of them singletons; the top ten hold 12%.

The chain joins TRBV20-1 to TRBJ2-3; D is perhaps TRBD2 (6 bases). Input material: glioma tissue, nonneoplastic brain tissue, or PBMCs (not recorded which). The source of this sequence is a human donor with low-grade glioma or glioblastoma, undergoing nonglioma brain surgery, or in good health (not recorded which). CDR3 residues: CSARRRGVMDTQYF. CDR3 coding DNA: TGCAGTGCTAGACGGCGGGGTGTGATGGATACGCAGTATTTT.